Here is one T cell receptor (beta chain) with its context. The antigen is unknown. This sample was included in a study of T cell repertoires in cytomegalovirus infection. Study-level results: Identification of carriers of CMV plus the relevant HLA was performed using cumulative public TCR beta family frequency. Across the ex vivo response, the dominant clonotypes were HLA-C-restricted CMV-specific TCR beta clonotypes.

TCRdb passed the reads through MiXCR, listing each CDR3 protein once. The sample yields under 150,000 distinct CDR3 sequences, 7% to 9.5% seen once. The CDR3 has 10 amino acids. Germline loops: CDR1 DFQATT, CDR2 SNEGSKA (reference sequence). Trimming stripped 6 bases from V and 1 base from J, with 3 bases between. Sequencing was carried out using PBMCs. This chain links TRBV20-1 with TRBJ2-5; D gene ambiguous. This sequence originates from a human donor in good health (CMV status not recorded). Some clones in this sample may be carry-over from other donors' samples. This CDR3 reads CSAFQETQYF. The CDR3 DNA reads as TGCAGTGCCTTCCAAGAGACCCAGTACTTC.